Presented here are 14 T cell receptor beta chains from one specimen sequenced in a study of blood T cell repertoires in COVID-19. The method was immunoSEQ multiplex PCR; TCRdb's version includes in-frame clones alone and lacks a portion of them. The sample yields over 150,000 clones, approximately 90% seen once. Sequencing used peripheral blood. All receptors come from a middle-aged man with acute or convalescent COVID-19.

This sequence joins TRBV6-1 and TRBJ1-2; the D gene is possibly TRBD1 (5 bases). Trimming cost V 1 base and J 5 bases, with 11 bases left between them. From germline, CDR1 is MNHNS and CDR2 SASEGT. The length of the CDR3 is 14 residues. CDR3 residues: CASSEEKGLYGYTF. CDR3 DNA: TGTGCCAGCAGTGAAGAGAAGGGACTATATGGCTACACCTTC.

This chain connects TRBV28 to TRBJ1-6; D may be TRBD1 (6 bases). Trimming stripped 2 bases from V and 9 bases from J, with 11 bases between. CDR1 MDHEN and CDR2 SYDVKM come from the germline V gene. The CDR3 has 14 residues. The CDR3 here is CASSLGGGRSPLHF. DNA of the CDR3: TGTGCCAGCAGTTTAGGTGGGGGCCGTTCACCCCTCCACTTT.

The CDR3 loop is CASSHLLTPGQGFSGANVLTF. CDR3 in DNA: TGTGCCAGCAGCCACCTTCTGACACCGGGACAGGGATTCTCTGGGGCCAACGTCCTGACTTTC. V and J are TRBV3-1 (or the pseudogene TRBV3-2) and TRBJ2-6, with TRBD1 identical over 9 bases. The CDR3 runs 21 residues. Germline V gene sequence: CDR1 LGHDT, CDR2 YNNKEL (reference sequence). V lost 3 bases, J lost 0 bases, and 15 bases stayed unmatched.

This CDR3 reads CASSFSRGPYNEQFF. CDR3 nucleotide sequence: TGTGCCAGCAGCTTCTCGCGGGGGCCTTACAATGAGCAGTTCTTC. V gene TRBV7-3 combines with J gene TRBJ2-1; a possible D gene is TRBD2 (7 bases). CDR3 size: 15 residues. Germline V CDR1 and CDR2: SGHTA, FQGTGA. V was clipped by 3 bases and J by 4 bases, with 13 bases between them.

The V and J genes are TRBV10-2 and TRBJ1-5, with D perhaps matching TRBD1 (6 bases). This CDR3 has 15 residues. Germline V lookup: CDR1 WSHSY, CDR2 SAAADI. V lost 6 bases to trimming and J lost 0 bases, with 12 bases between them. CDR3 sequence reads: CASSPRGNSNQPQHF. The CDR3 DNA reads as TGCGCCAGCAGCCCCAGGGGAAATAGCAATCAGCCCCAGCATTTT.

This clone has just a few counts. CDR3 sequence: CASSLSNTNYGYTF. For the CDR3, the DNA is TGTGCCAGCAGTTTATCTAATACTAACTATGGCTACACCTTC. This chain uses TRBV28 with TRBJ1-2; no clear D. The germline V and J ends were trimmed by 1 base and 0 bases, with 6 bases remaining between them. Germline V lookup: CDR1 MDHEN, CDR2 SYDVKM. The CDR3 contains 14 residues.

The CDR3 region is CSASERGASTDTQYF. CDR3 coding DNA: TGCAGCGCGTCGGAGCGCGGCGCTAGCACAGATACGCAGTATTTT. The chain couples TRBV29-1 to TRBJ2-3; D is ambiguous. Trimming shortened V by 7 bases and J by 0 bases, and 17 bases separated the two germline ends. Germline V lookup: CDR1 SQVTM, CDR2 ANQGSEA. This CDR3 is 15 amino acids long.

This clone has a handful of counts. The chain uses TRBV7-9 and TRBJ1-4, with a tentative D call TRBD1 (5 bases). Germline V lookup: CDR1 SEHNR, CDR2 FQNEAQ (reference sequence). V dropped 3 bases and J dropped 11 bases, with 10 bases sitting between them. The CDR3 covers 12 residues. CDR3 sequence: CASSFRGTKLFF. The CDR3 coding sequence is TGTGCCAGCAGCTTTCGAGGGACTAAACTGTTTTTT.

The V gene is TRBV10-3, the J gene TRBJ2-3; 11 nucleotides match TRBD2. Germline lookup yields CDR1 ENHRY and CDR2 SYGVKD. CDR3 size: 16 residues. V trimming: 2 bases; J trimming: 1 base; junction bases outside the gene matches: 2. The CDR3 region has the DNA TGTGCCATCAGTGAGCATAGCGGGGGGGGCACAGATACGCAGTATTTT. Translation gives CAISEHSGGGTDTQYF.

This chain links TRBV2 with TRBJ2-2, with D perhaps TRBD2 (6 bases). There are 16 residues in the CDR3. V was clipped by 2 bases and J by 0 bases, with 10 bases between them. Germline V lookup: CDR1 SNHLY, CDR2 FYNNEI. CDR3 region: CASSELAPSNTGELFF. In nucleotides, the CDR3 is TGTGCCAGCAGTGAACTAGCGCCCTCGAACACCGGGGAGCTGTTTTTT.

This chain joins TRBV5-6 and TRBJ2-1; a possible D gene is TRBD1 (5 bases). Trimming stripped 0 bases from V and 4 bases from J, with 11 bases between. CDR1 and CDR2 from the germline V gene are SGHDT and YYEEEE. The CDR3 is 15 amino acids. CDR3 region: CASSLGQLGYNEQFF. The CDR3 DNA is TGTGCCAGCAGCTTGGGACAGCTGGGTTACAATGAGCAGTTCTTC.

J is TRBJ1-6 and V is TRBV10-1; D is ambiguous. This CDR3 region has 14 residues. The V end was cut by 6 bases, the J end by 3 bases, with 9 bases between. Germline CDR1 reads WNHNN; CDR2 reads SYGVQD (reference sequence). CDR3 residues: CASSPEIYNSPLHF. CDR3 bases: TGCGCCAGCAGCCCTGAGATCTATAATTCACCCCTCCACTTT.

The V and J genes are TRBV5-1 and TRBJ1-6; the match to TRBD1 covers 8 bases. There are 14 residues in the CDR3. With V trimmed by 4 bases and J by 8 bases, 5 bases remained unmatched. Germline-derived CDR1 and CDR2 are SGHRS and YFSETQ. Written as DNA, the CDR3 is TGCGCCAGCAGCGCGGGGACAGGTGATTCACCCCTCCACTTT. This translates into CASSAGTGDSPLHF.

The chain uses TRBV2 and TRBJ1-1; the D gene is possibly TRBD1 (5 bases). The germline CDR1 and CDR2 sequences are SNHLY and FYNNEI. This CDR3 spans 16 amino acids. V was pared by 6 bases and J by 5 bases, with 22 bases between. DNA of the CDR3: TGTGCCAGCAGCCCGAGGGGCGGGAGTATTATAACTGAAGCTTTCTTT. Its translation: CASSPRGGSIITEAFF.